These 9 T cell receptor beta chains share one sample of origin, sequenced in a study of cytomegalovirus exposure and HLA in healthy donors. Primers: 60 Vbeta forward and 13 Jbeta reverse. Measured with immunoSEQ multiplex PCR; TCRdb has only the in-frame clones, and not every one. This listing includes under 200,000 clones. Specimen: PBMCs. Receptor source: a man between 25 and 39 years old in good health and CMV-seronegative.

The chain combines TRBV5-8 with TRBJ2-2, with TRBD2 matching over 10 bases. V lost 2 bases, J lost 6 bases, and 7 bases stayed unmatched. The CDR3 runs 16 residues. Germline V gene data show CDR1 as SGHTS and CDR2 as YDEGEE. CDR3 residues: CASSFLAGVGPGELFF. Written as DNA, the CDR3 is TGTGCCAGCAGCTTTCTAGCGGGAGTCGGTCCCGGGGAGCTGTTTTTT.

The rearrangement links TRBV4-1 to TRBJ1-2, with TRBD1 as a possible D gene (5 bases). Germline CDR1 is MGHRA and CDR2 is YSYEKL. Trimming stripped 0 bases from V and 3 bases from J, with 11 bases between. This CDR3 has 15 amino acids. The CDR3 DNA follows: TGCGCCAGCAGCCAAGAACCGACAGTGGACTATGGCTACACCTTC. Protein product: CASSQEPTVDYGYTF.

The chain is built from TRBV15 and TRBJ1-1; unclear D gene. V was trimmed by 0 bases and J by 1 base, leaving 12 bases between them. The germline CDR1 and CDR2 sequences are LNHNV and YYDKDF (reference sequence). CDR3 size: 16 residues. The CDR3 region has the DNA TGTGCCACCAGCAGAGAAGAATACGGAGGGAACACTGAAGCTTTCTTT. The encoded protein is CATSREEYGGNTEAFF.

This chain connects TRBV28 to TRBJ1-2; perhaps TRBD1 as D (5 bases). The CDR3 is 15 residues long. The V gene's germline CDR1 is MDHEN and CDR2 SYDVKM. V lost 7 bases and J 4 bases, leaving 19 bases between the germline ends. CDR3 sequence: CASTPGGGQFYGYTF. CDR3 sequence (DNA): TGTGCCAGCACTCCCGGCGGGGGTCAGTTCTATGGCTACACCTTC.

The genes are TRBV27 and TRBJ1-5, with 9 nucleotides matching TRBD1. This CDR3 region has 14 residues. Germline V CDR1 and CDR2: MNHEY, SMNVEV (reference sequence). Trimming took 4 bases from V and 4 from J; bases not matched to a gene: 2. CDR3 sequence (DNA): TGTGCCAGCAGTTCCGGGACAGGGAATCAGCCCCAGCATTTT. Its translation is CASSSGTGNQPQHF.

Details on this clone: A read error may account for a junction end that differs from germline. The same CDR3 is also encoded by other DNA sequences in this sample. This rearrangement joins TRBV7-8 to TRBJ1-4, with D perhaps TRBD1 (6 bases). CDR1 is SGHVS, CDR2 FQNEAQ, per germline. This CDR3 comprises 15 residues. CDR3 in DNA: TGTGCCAGCAGCCTCCACAGGGTTACTAATGAAAAGCTGTTTTTT. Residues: CASSLHRVTNEKLFF. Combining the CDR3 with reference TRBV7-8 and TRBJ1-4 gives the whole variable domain GAGVSQSPRYKVAKRGQDVALRCDPISGHVSLFWYQQALGQGPEFLTYFQNEAQLDKSGLPSDRFFAERPEGSVSTLKIQRTQQEDSAVYLCASSLHRVTNEKLFFGSGTQLSVL.

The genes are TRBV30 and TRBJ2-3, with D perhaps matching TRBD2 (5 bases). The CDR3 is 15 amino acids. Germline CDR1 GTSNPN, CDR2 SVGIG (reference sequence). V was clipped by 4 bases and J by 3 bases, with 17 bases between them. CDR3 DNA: TGTGCCTGGAACTCGGCGGGTGTATTTACAGATACGCAGTATTTT. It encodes CAWNSAGVFTDTQYF.

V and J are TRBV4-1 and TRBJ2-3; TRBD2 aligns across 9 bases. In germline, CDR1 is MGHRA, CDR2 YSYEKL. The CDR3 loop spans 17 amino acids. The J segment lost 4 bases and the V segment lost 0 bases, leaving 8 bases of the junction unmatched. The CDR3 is CASSQESISGGPDTQYF. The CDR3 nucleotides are TGCGCCAGCAGCCAAGAATCTATTAGCGGGGGCCCAGATACGCAGTATTTT.

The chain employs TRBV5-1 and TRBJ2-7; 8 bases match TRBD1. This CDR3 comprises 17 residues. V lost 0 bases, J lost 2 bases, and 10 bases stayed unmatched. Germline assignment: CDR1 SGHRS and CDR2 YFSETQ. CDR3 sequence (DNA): TGCGCCAGCAGCTTGGCCAGGGCGGCAGGGGGCGCCTACGAGCAGTACTTC. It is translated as CASSLARAAGGAYEQYF.